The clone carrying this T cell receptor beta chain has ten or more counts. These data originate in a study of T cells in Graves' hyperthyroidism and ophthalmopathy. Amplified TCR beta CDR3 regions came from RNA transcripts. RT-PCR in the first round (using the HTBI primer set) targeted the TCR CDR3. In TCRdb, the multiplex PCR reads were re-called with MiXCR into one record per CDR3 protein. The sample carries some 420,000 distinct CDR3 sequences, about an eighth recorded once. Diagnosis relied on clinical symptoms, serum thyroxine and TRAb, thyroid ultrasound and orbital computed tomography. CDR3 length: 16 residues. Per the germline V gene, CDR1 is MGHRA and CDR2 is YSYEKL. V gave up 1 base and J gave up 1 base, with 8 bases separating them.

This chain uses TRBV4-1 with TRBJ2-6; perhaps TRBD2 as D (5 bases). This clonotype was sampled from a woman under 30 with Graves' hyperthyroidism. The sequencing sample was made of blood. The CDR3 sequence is CASSQARGSGANVLTF. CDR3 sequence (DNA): TGCGCCAGCAGCCAAGCAAGAGGGTCTGGGGCCAACGTCCTGACTTTC.